Shown below are 17 T cell receptor beta chains from a single sample sequenced in a study of shared clonotypes between healthy human individuals (dated by TCRdb to the early 2020s). To prepare the library, the immunoSEQ multiplex PCR assay was applied. Imported from immuneACCESS, the table was reduced by TCRdb to in-frame sequences with V and J called. These copies leave out some clones; in studies compared against another copy, an unresolved V gene accounts for under half, and the cause of the remainder is not known. The sample table holds about 690,000 clones, of which roughly 91% were seen once. The biggest ten clones account for roughly 36% of the sample. Material: memory CD8+ T cells from PBMCs. In the paper's terms, the cell subset or site label means: CD45RO+ cells pooled with CCR7-negative TemRA cells. These receptors came from a man between 18 and 35 years old in good health. Some clones in this sample may be carry-over from other donors' samples.

In regard to this clone: Other DNA sequences in this specimen translate into the identical CDR3. The DNA for the CDR3 is TGTGCCAGCAGTCTGGGGCTAGCCGCCTACAATGAGCAGTTCTTC. Translation gives CASSLGLAAYNEQFF. The chain joins TRBV28 to TRBJ2-1; D tentatively reads TRBD1 or TRBD2 (5 bases each). From germline, CDR1 is MDHEN and CDR2 SYDVKM. V dropped 5 bases and J dropped 2 bases, with 13 bases sitting between them. This CDR3 region has 15 residues.

This sequence joins TRBV7-6 and TRBJ2-7; D ambiguous. Trimming shortened V by 1 base and J by 2 bases, and 9 bases separated the two germline ends. This CDR3 region has 14 residues. CDR1 and CDR2 (germline): SGHVS, FNYEAQ. The CDR3 DNA reads as TGTGCCAGCAGCTTAGGTAGCTCCCCCTACGAGCAGTACTTC. This sequence encodes CASSLGSSPYEQYF.

The chain has TRBV9 and TRBJ1-2; D remains unclear. Germline CDR1 reads SGDLS; CDR2 reads YYNGEE. V lost 0 bases, J lost 5 bases, and 11 bases lay in between. The CDR3 is made up of 14 amino acids. The CDR3: CASSVGPQAYGYTF. DNA for the CDR3: TGTGCCAGCAGCGTAGGGCCGCAGGCTTATGGCTACACCTTC.

The gene calls are TRBV6-5 and TRBJ1-2; TRBD1 matches 9 bases. CDR1 and CDR2 (germline): MNHEY, SVGAGI. The CDR3 has 15 residues. V lost 2 bases, J lost 6 bases, and 7 bases stayed unmatched. The CDR3 coding sequence is TGTGCCAGCAGTTACGGCACAGGGGGCGCGGATGGCTACACCTTC. Its translation: CASSYGTGGADGYTF.

The CDR3 reads CASSPRQVTGELFF. The CDR3 DNA is TGTGCCAGCAGTCCACGACAGGTCACCGGGGAGCTGTTTTTT. The V gene is TRBV28, the J gene TRBJ2-2, with D possibly matching TRBD1 (6 bases). Per the germline V gene, CDR1 is MDHEN and CDR2 is SYDVKM. V was shortened by 5 bases and J by 4 bases, with 11 bases between the two germline ends. The CDR3 is 14 amino acids.

The rearrangement links TRBV10-3 to TRBJ2-7; D possibly corresponds to TRBD2 (5 bases). Germline V gene lookup returns CDR1 ENHRY and CDR2 SYGVKD. The CDR3 sequence is 16 residues long. V dropped 6 bases and J dropped 5 bases, with 23 bases sitting between them. The CDR3 region is CAISPATGAAIDEQYF. Written as DNA, the CDR3 is TGTGCCATCAGCCCAGCCACCGGAGCGGCCATAGACGAGCAGTACTTC.

V and J are TRBV7-9 and TRBJ2-7, with 9 nucleotides matching TRBD1. This CDR3 has 17 amino acids. The V gene's germline CDR1 is SEHNR and CDR2 FQNEAQ (reference sequence). The ends lost 4 bases at V and 4 bases at J; junction bases unmatched: 14. The CDR3 nucleotides are TGTGCCAGCAGCTGGAGCCGGGACAGGGTCCGCACATACGAGCAGTACTTC. Residues: CASSWSRDRVRTYEQYF.

The V and J genes are TRBV9 and TRBJ2-5; 14 positions agree with TRBD2. CDR1 is SGDLS and CDR2 is YYNGEE in the germline V gene. This CDR3 is built from 16 residues. After removal of 1 base from V and 3 bases from J, the junction contained 2 bases not matched to a gene. The CDR3 nucleotides read TGTGCCAGCAGCGTACCGGGACTAGCGGGAGAAGAGACCCAGTACTTC. Protein product: CASSVPGLAGEETQYF.

The chain carries TRBV27 and TRBJ2-1, with D possibly being TRBD1 or TRBD2 (5 bases each). Germline V gene sequence: CDR1 MNHEY, CDR2 SMNVEV (reference sequence). The V and J ends lost 1 base and 7 bases respectively, with 8 bases between them. CDR3 length equals 13 residues. The CDR3 DNA is TGTGCCAGCAGTTTATATTGGGGGAATGAGCAGTTCTTC. Its translation is CASSLYWGNEQFF.

A note on this clone: At the DNA level, this CDR3 is encoded by other sequences in the same sample as well. The chain recombines TRBV7-2 with TRBJ2-2; TRBD2 matches 13 bases. The CDR3 spans 16 residues. With V trimmed by 5 bases and J by 3 bases, 3 bases remained unmatched. Germline-derived CDR1 and CDR2 are SGHTA and FQGNSA. CDR3 region: CASSPGLAGYTGELFF. The CDR3 DNA reads as TGTGCCAGCAGCCCGGGACTAGCGGGATACACCGGGGAGCTGTTTTTT.

This chain links TRBV5-1 with TRBJ2-2; 8 nucleotides match TRBD1. J gave up 4 bases and V 4 bases, and 15 bases lay outside the gene matches. CDR3 length: 18 residues. Per germline, CDR1 SGHRS and CDR2 YFSETQ. CDR3 protein: CASSTEFRGRFATGELFF. The CDR3 DNA reads TGCGCCAGCAGCACCGAATTCAGGGGGCGCTTTGCCACCGGGGAGCTGTTTTTT.

The rearrangement joins TRBV25-1 to TRBJ1-5, with D hard to call. The ends were cut back, 3 bases at V and 7 bases at J, with 16 bases in the middle. This CDR3 has 15 residues. Germline CDR1 MGHDK, CDR2 SYGVNS. The CDR3 region is CASSDSSRTGQPQHF. Here the CDR3 DNA reads TGTGCCAGCAGTGATTCGTCCCGGACGGGCCAGCCCCAGCATTTT.

The chain links TRBV11-2 to TRBJ2-7, with 7 bases aligning to TRBD2. Per the germline V gene, CDR1 is SGHAT and CDR2 is FQNNGV. The V gene end was trimmed by 7 bases and the J gene end by 3 bases; junction bases not matched to a gene: 9. This CDR3 spans 14 amino acids. The CDR3 DNA reads as TGTGCCAGCAAGCATAGCGGGCAAGACTACGAGCAGTACTTC. This gives the protein CASKHSGQDYEQYF.

The chain is built from TRBV28 and TRBJ1-4; TRBD1 is a possible D gene (5 bases). The CDR3 loop spans 13 amino acids. Germline lookup yields CDR1 MDHEN and CDR2 SYDVKM. The V and J ends lost 3 bases and 9 bases respectively, with 11 bases between them. As DNA, the CDR3 is TGTGCCAGCAGTTTTGGGGGGGTCCAAAAACTGTTTTTT. Amino acids: CASSFGGVQKLFF.

The chain combines TRBV7-7 with TRBJ2-2, with 10 positions matching TRBD1. Unmatched junction bases numbered 8, after V lost 1 base and J lost 6 bases. CDR1 and CDR2 from the germline V gene are SSHAT and FNYEAQ (reference sequence). This CDR3 comprises 17 residues. This chain's CDR3 is CASSLDPGQGSAGELFF. The CDR3 DNA reads as TGTGCCAGCAGCTTAGACCCGGGACAGGGGTCGGCCGGGGAGCTGTTTTTT.

This chain connects TRBV7-9 to TRBJ1-5, with unresolved D. CDR1 and CDR2 from the germline V gene are SEHNR and FQNEAQ (reference sequence). Trimming took 5 bases from V and 7 from J, leaving 9 bases between them. This CDR3 contains 12 residues. In DNA, the CDR3 is TGTGCCAGCAGCCCCCTTCGGCAGCCCCAGCATTTT. Amino acid sequence: CASSPLRQPQHF.

The V call is TRBV28, the J call TRBJ2-3; 7 nucleotides agree with TRBD2. The CDR3 is 16 amino acids. V shed 6 bases and J 4 bases; nucleotides not matched to a gene: 13. Germline-derived CDR1 and CDR2 are MDHEN and SYDVKM. CDR3 residues: CASRPGTTTWADTQYF. The CDR3 nucleotides are TGTGCCAGCAGGCCTGGGACTACCACTTGGGCAGATACGCAGTATTTT. Supplemented by reference TRBV28 and TRBJ2-3, the full variable domain reads DVKVTQSSRYLVKRTGEKVFLECVQDMDHENMFWYRQDPGLGLRLIYFSYDVKMKEKGDIPEGYSVSREKKERFSLILESASTNQTSMYLCASRPGTTTWADTQYFGPGTRLTVL.